The 32 T cell receptor beta chains below all came from one sample that was sequenced in a study of control samples from healthy donors and cancer patients. Data came from immunoSEQ multiplex PCR; TCRdb stores just in-frame clones and leaves some out. Of more than 100,000 clones listed, 80% to 95% were seen once; the top ten hold almost 8%. The sequenced material came from blood. The receptors derive from a woman younger than 30 in good health.

The chain recombines TRBV9 with TRBJ2-2, with TRBD2 matching over 15 bases. Trimming at V came to 0 bases and at J to 3 bases, leaving 15 bases not matched to a gene. The CDR3 length is 22 residues. Germline V gene lookup returns CDR1 SGDLS and CDR2 YYNGEE. The CDR3 coding sequence is TGTGCCAGCAGCGTAGGACTAGGACTAGCGGGAGGGCAGGTATCGCACACCGGGGAGCTGTTTTTT. Its protein product is CASSVGLGLAGGQVSHTGELFF.

The CDR3 spells CASSLPTTIASGGSSGELFF. The CDR3 nucleotides read TGTGCCAGCAGCTTACCTACCACGATTGCTAGCGGAGGTTCGAGCGGGGAGCTGTTTTTT. The rearrangement joins TRBV7-6 to TRBJ2-2; TRBD2 agrees at 7 bases. V lost 2 bases and J lost 7; bases outside the gene matches: 22. The CDR3 consists of 20 residues. Germline CDR1 and CDR2: SGHVS and FNYEAQ.

V gene TRBV19 combines with J gene TRBJ2-7; the D call may be TRBD1 or TRBD2 (5 bases each). Trimming took 5 bases from V and 3 from J, leaving 14 bases between them. The length of the CDR3 is 14 residues. The germline gives CDR1 LNHDA, CDR2 SQIVND (reference sequence). CDR3 amino acids: CASSLGWGIYEQYF. The CDR3 coding sequence is TGTGCCAGTAGTCTAGGGTGGGGGATCTACGAGCAGTACTTC.

V usage is TRBV5-1 and J usage is TRBJ1-2, with a weak D call TRBD1 (5 bases). V shed 4 bases and J shed 2 bases, with 9 bases lying between them. CDR1 is SGHRS and CDR2 is YFSETQ in the germline V gene. CDR3 length equals 13 residues. The CDR3 nucleotides are TGCGCCAGCAGCCGAGGACAAAACTATGGCTACACCTTC. The encoded protein is CASSRGQNYGYTF. The variable domain in full, with the rest retrieved from reference TRBV5-1 and TRBJ1-2, is KAGVTQTPRYLIKTRGQQVTLSCSPISGHRSVSWYQQTPGQGLQFLFEYFSETQRNKGNFPGRFSGRQFSNSRSEMNVSTLELGDSALYLCASSRGQNYGYTFGSGTRLTVV.

The rearrangement joins TRBV7-8 to TRBJ1-3; maybe TRBD1 (5 bases). The V gene's germline CDR1 is SGHVS and CDR2 FQNEAQ. This CDR3 spans 15 amino acids. The V end lost 5 bases, the J end lost 4 bases, and 15 bases lay between the germline ends. Written as DNA, the CDR3 is TGTGCCAGCAGCACTCAGGGCCTTCTAGGAAACACCATATATTTT. Translating gives CASSTQGLLGNTIYF.

A single count supports this clone. V and J are TRBV7-2 and TRBJ2-1; the match to TRBD1 covers 7 bases. J gave up 2 bases and V 3 bases, and 4 bases lay outside the gene matches. Germline CDR1 and CDR2: SGHTA and FQGNSA. This CDR3 is built from 15 residues. The CDR3 sequence is CASSLLGGTYNEQFF. In DNA form, the CDR3 reads TGTGCCAGCAGCTTGTTAGGGGGCACCTACAATGAGCAGTTCTTC.

The chain couples TRBV3-1 (or the pseudogene TRBV3-2) to TRBJ1-1; D call uncertain. The CDR3 runs to 11 residues. Germline V CDR1 and CDR2: LGHDT, YNNKEL (reference sequence). Trimming stripped 1 base from V and 8 bases from J, with 5 bases between. The CDR3 coding sequence is TGTGCCAGCAGCCAAGCGACGGAAGCTTTCTTT. This encodes CASSQATEAFF.

This chain links TRBV28 with TRBJ1-1, with no clear D. The V end was cut by 6 bases, the J end by 4 bases, with 15 bases between. The CDR3 extends over 14 amino acids. Germline lookup yields CDR1 MDHEN and CDR2 SYDVKM. CDR3 protein: CASRQGISGTEAFF. The CDR3, as DNA: TGTGCCAGCAGACAAGGGATCTCGGGCACTGAAGCTTTCTTT.

The chain carries TRBV7-8 and TRBJ2-3, with TRBD2 matching over 9 bases. The V gene's germline CDR1 is SGHVS and CDR2 FQNEAQ. J was trimmed by 2 bases and V by 2 bases; bases with no gene match: 5. The CDR3 has 16 residues. CDR3 coding DNA: TGTGCCAGCAGCTTAAAACTAGCGGGCGACACAGATACGCAGTATTTT. This sequence encodes CASSLKLAGDTDTQYF. The full variable domain, completed using reference TRBV7-8 and TRBJ2-3, is GAGVSQSPRYKVAKRGQDVALRCDPISGHVSLFWYQQALGQGPEFLTYFQNEAQLDKSGLPSDRFFAERPEGSVSTLKIQRTQQEDSAVYLCASSLKLAGDTDTQYFGPGTRLTVL.

The chain is built from TRBV28 and TRBJ2-4; a possible D gene is TRBD2 (6 bases). The V and J ends lost 4 bases and 1 base respectively, with 23 bases between them. Looked up from germline, CDR1 is MDHEN and CDR2 is SYDVKM. This CDR3 region has 19 residues. The CDR3 is CASSSGGGSPFPAKNIQYF. The CDR3 DNA reads TGTGCCAGCAGTTCGGGTGGGGGGTCCCCGTTCCCTGCCAAAAACATTCAGTACTTC.

The rearrangement links TRBV4-1 to TRBJ1-4; maybe TRBD1 (6 bases). Germline CDR1 and CDR2: MGHRA and YSYEKL. Trimming took 9 bases from V and 8 from J, leaving 19 bases between them. This CDR3 has 14 amino acids. CDR3 bases: TGCGCCAGTCCTACTCGGGGGCAAGGGGAAAAACTGTTTTTT. This encodes CASPTRGQGEKLFF.

This chain joins TRBV2 and TRBJ2-6; 8 nucleotides match TRBD1. This CDR3 is built from 17 residues. CDR1 is SNHLY and CDR2 is FYNNEI in the germline V gene. With 3 bases clipped from V and 2 bases from J, the junction kept 6 bases outside the gene matches. CDR3 sequence reads: CASSEDRVGTGANVLTF. DNA for the CDR3: TGTGCCAGCAGTGAGGACAGGGTGGGAACTGGGGCCAACGTCCTGACTTTC.

The V and J genes are TRBV6-5 and TRBJ2-7, with 9 bases fitting TRBD1. CDR1 is MNHEY, CDR2 SVGAGI, per germline. V lost 2 bases to trimming and J lost 7 bases; unmatched junction nucleotides: 6. The length of the CDR3 is 14 residues. The DNA of the CDR3 is TGTGCCAGCAGTTACGGGACAGGGTTTGGAGAGCAGTACTTC. This sequence encodes CASSYGTGFGEQYF.

J is TRBJ2-5 and V is TRBV29-1, with D perhaps matching TRBD1 or TRBD2 (5 bases each). Per germline, CDR1 SQVTM and CDR2 ANQGSEA. V lost 7 bases, J lost 0 bases, and 15 bases lay in between. CDR3 length equals 14 residues. This CDR3 is CSGDLGGYQETQYF. CDR3 nucleotide sequence: TGCAGCGGGGACCTTGGTGGGTACCAAGAGACCCAGTACTTC. Based on the CDR3 plus reference TRBV29-1 and TRBJ2-5, the full variable domain is SAVISQKPSRDICQRGTSLTIQCQVDSQVTMMFWYRQQPGQSLTLIATANQGSEATYESGFVIDKFPISRPNLTFSTLTVSNMSPEDSSIYLCSGDLGGYQETQYFGPGTRLLVL.

This clone was detected only once. The V call is TRBV2, the J call TRBJ2-5, with D possibly TRBD1 on 6 matching bases. Looked up from germline, CDR1 is SNHLY and CDR2 is FYNNEI. This CDR3 region has 15 residues. Between the trimmed V and J ends, which lost 2 bases and 2 bases, there was a span of 12 bases. CDR3 DNA: TGTGCCAGCAGTGAAACCAGGACAGCTCAAGAGACCCAGTACTTC. Translating gives CASSETRTAQETQYF.

The chain combines TRBV7-8 with TRBJ2-5, with unresolved D. Trimming shortened V by 5 bases and J by 3 bases, and 25 bases separated the two germline ends. CDR3 size: 18 residues. Germline lookup yields CDR1 SGHVS and CDR2 FQNEAQ. CDR3 in DNA: TGTGCCAGCAGCCTCCGCCCCTACCAGTTCGTCCGTAAAGAGACCCAGTACTTC. Residues: CASSLRPYQFVRKETQYF. The complete variable domain, with remaining parts taken from reference TRBV7-8 and TRBJ2-5, reads GAGVSQSPRYKVAKRGQDVALRCDPISGHVSLFWYQQALGQGPEFLTYFQNEAQLDKSGLPSDRFFAERPEGSVSTLKIQRTQQEDSAVYLCASSLRPYQFVRKETQYFGPGTRLLVL.

This clone has a single count. This chain joins TRBV13 and TRBJ2-7; 8 bases are a match to TRBD2. The junction had 12 bases not matched to a gene; V was cut back by 0 bases and J by 5 bases. Germline V lookup: CDR1 PRHDT, CDR2 FYEKMQ (reference sequence). The CDR3 spans 17 residues. The CDR3 sequence is CASSLGGSGSIRDEQYF. CDR3 coding DNA: TGTGCCAGCAGCTTAGGGGGGAGCGGGAGTATTAGGGACGAGCAGTACTTC.

The gene calls are TRBV14 and TRBJ1-1; 9 nucleotides agree with TRBD1. J gave up 1 base and V 3 bases, and 6 bases lay outside the gene matches. The CDR3 extends over 16 amino acids. The germline V gene encodes CDR1 SGHDN and CDR2 FVKESK. The CDR3 loop is CASSQSLGQGNTEAFF. Written as DNA, the CDR3 is TGTGCCAGCAGCCAGAGTTTGGGACAGGGGAACACTGAAGCTTTCTTT.

The chain couples TRBV19 to TRBJ2-1, with 9 positions matching TRBD2. J lost 7 bases, V lost 6 bases, and 10 bases had no gene match. There are 15 residues in the CDR3. Germline loops: CDR1 LNHDA, CDR2 SQIVND (reference sequence). CDR3 sequence: CASSLTSGTQNEQFF. Here the CDR3 DNA reads TGTGCCAGTAGCCTGACTAGCGGAACTCAAAATGAGCAGTTCTTC.

This rearrangement joins TRBV6-2 or TRBV6-3 to TRBJ1-5, with D unclear. The CDR3 has 15 residues. Trimming cost V 5 bases and J 0 bases, with 11 bases left between them. Germline assignment: CDR1 MNHEY and CDR2 SVGEGT. The CDR3 DNA is TGTGCCAGCAGTCCAAGCGGACTTAGCAATCAGCCCCAGCATTTT. Amino acids: CASSPSGLSNQPQHF.

The chain uses TRBV7-2 and TRBJ2-3; D is possibly TRBD2 (6 bases). The CDR3 totals 15 residues. With 8 bases removed from V and 0 bases from J, the gap between germline ends came to 15 bases. CDR1 and CDR2 (germline): SGHTA, FQGNSA. The CDR3 here is CASSWGGPSTDTQYF. The CDR3 coding sequence is TGTGCCAGCTCATGGGGAGGTCCCAGCACAGATACGCAGTATTTT.

The V gene is TRBV29-1, the J gene TRBJ2-5, with no clear D. Germline CDR1 SQVTM, CDR2 ANQGSEA. V shed 4 bases and J shed 7 bases, with 22 bases lying between them. This CDR3 contains 15 residues. The DNA of the CDR3 is TGCAGCGTTGCTGGTAAGGGCGGCCAGTCCTTGACCCAGTACTTC. Translating it yields CSVAGKGGQSLTQYF.

The chain links TRBV4-3 to TRBJ1-6; 7 nucleotides line up with TRBD1. The trim removed 3 bases at V and 0 bases at J, leaving 2 bases unmatched. Germline V CDR1 and CDR2: LGHNA, YSLEER. This CDR3 comprises 16 residues. CDR3 in DNA: TGCGCCAGCAGCCAGGACAGGAGCTCCTATAATTCACCCCTCCACTTT. Translated: CASSQDRSSYNSPLHF.

The chain carries TRBV19 and TRBJ2-2, with D possibly TRBD1 on 6 matching bases. The CDR3 is 17 residues long. Trimming pared 5 bases from V and 6 bases from J, leaving 22 bases between. Germline-derived CDR1 and CDR2 are LNHDA and SQIVND (reference sequence). Written as DNA, the CDR3 is TGTGCCAGTAGTGATAGGACAGCCCCATCCTCACCCGGGGAGCTGTTTTTT. Residues: CASSDRTAPSSPGELFF.

The chain uses TRBV1 and TRBJ2-7; the D call TRBD1 from the table was never checked on the DNA. TRBV1 is given as a pseudogene. The CDR3 covers 16 residues. Here the CDR3 DNA reads TGCACCAGCAGCCAGGTTCTAAGAACAGGGTCTCTCGAGCAGTACTTC. Amino acid sequence: CTSSQVLRTGSLEQYF.

This clone was detected only a few times. The genes are TRBV5-4 and TRBJ2-3, with a tentative D call TRBD1 (5 bases). Germline lookup yields CDR1 SGHNT and CDR2 YYREEE (reference sequence). The V gene lost 4 bases and the J gene lost 0 bases, with 15 bases spanning the gap. There are 16 residues in the CDR3. The CDR3 spells CASSPGGRASTDTQYF. CDR3 nucleotide sequence: TGTGCCAGCAGCCCTGGTGGCAGGGCGAGCACAGATACGCAGTATTTT.

The rearrangement uses TRBV5-6 and TRBJ2-7, with 9 positions matching TRBD1. V lost 4 bases to trimming and J lost 5 bases; unmatched junction nucleotides: 7. This CDR3 contains 14 residues. In germline, CDR1 is SGHDT, CDR2 YYEEEE. The CDR3: CASSVSGQGDEQYF. CDR3 nucleotide sequence: TGTGCCAGCAGCGTATCGGGACAGGGAGACGAGCAGTACTTC.

V usage is TRBV5-6 and J usage is TRBJ2-3; the match to TRBD2 covers 13 bases. Trimming at V came to 4 bases and at J to 6 bases, leaving 14 bases not matched to a gene. This CDR3 region has 18 residues. Germline CDR1 SGHDT, CDR2 YYEEEE. The CDR3 nucleotides are TGTGCCAGCAGCCCCCCCCCGACTAGCGGGGGGCATTGGGATACGCAGTATTTT. Translated, it gives CASSPPPTSGGHWDTQYF.

The genes are TRBV27 and TRBJ2-7; a weak D match, TRBD2 (6 bases). CDR1 and CDR2 from the germline V gene are MNHEY and SMNVEV (reference sequence). The V end was cut by 6 bases, the J end by 3 bases, with 21 bases between. This CDR3 has 16 amino acids. The CDR3 loop is CASSPRRQGGNYEQYF. The CDR3 DNA follows: TGTGCCAGCAGCCCCAGGAGGCAGGGAGGTAACTACGAGCAGTACTTC.

V gene TRBV7-2 combines with J gene TRBJ1-1; TRBD1 agrees at 8 bases. From germline, CDR1 is SGHTA and CDR2 FQGNSA. J was trimmed by 9 bases and V by 5 bases; bases with no gene match: 8. The CDR3 runs to 13 residues. The CDR3 protein is CASSPTTGVKAFF. CDR3 sequence (DNA): TGTGCCAGCAGCCCGACGACAGGGGTAAAAGCTTTCTTT.

V usage is TRBV6-2 or TRBV6-3 and J usage is TRBJ2-7; tentative D call: TRBD2 (7 bases). This CDR3 contains 14 residues. V was pared by 0 bases and J by 3 bases, with 9 bases between. Germline CDR1 and CDR2: MNHEY and SVGEGT. The CDR3 bases are TGTGCCAGCAGTTACTCCGGGGGGCGCTACGAGCAGTACTTC. Its translation is CASSYSGGRYEQYF.

The chain is built from TRBV21-1 and TRBJ2-3; TRBD2, as called in the table, went unchecked against the DNA. TRBV21-1 is termed a pseudogene. The CDR3 has 21 residues. CDR3 in amino acids: CASSKASAPYSGGAGTDTQYF. The CDR3 DNA reads as TGTGCCAGCAGCAAAGCTTCGGCCCCTTATAGCGGGGGGGCCGGGACAGATACGCAGTATTTT.